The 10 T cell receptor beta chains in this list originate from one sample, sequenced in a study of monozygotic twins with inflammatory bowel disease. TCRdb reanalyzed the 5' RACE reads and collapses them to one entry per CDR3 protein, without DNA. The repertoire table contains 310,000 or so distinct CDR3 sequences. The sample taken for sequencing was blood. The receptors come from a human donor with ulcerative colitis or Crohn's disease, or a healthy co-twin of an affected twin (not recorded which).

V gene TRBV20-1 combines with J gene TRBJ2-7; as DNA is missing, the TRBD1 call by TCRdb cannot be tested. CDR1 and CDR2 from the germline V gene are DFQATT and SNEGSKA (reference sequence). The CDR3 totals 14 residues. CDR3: CSASLTTGGYEQYF.

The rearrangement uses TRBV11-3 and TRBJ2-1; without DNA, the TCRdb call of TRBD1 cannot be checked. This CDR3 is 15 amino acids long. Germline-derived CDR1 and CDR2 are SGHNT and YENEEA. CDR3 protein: CASSLGDRGNTEQFF.

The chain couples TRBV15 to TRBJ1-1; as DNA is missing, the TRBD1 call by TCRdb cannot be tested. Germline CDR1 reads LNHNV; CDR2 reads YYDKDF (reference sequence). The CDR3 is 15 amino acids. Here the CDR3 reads CATSREPRGSAEAFF.

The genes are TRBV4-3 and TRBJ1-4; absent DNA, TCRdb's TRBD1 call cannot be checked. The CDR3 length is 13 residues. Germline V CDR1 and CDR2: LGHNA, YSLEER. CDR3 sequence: CASSQALSEKLFF.

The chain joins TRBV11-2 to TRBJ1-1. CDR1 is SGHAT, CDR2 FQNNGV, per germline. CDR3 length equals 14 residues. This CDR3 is CASSLQPMNTEAFF.

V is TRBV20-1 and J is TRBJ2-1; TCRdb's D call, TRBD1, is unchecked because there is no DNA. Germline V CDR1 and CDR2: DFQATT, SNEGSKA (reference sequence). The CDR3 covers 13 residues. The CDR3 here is CSAETGKGNEQFF.

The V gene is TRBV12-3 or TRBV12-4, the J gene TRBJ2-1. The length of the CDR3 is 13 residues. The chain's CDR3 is CASSFLAQGEQFF.

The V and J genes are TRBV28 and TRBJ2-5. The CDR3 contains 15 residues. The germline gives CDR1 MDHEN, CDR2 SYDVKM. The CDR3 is CASSPLQSNQETQYF. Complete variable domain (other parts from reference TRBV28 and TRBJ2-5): DVKVTQSSRYLVKRTGEKVFLECVQDMDHENMFWYRQDPGLGLRLIYFSYDVKMKEKGDIPEGYSVSREKKERFSLILESASTNQTSMYLCASSPLQSNQETQYFGPGTRLLVL.

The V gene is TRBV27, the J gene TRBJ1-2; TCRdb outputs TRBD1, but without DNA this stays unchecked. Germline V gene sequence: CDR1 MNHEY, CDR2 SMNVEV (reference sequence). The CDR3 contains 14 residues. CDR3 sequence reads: CASSFSDRNYGYTF.

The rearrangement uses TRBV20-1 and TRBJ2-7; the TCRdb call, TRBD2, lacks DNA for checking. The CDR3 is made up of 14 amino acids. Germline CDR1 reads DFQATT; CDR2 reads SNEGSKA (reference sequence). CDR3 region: CSASPGLAGYEQYF.